One and the same sample provided the 20 T cell receptor beta chains below, sequenced in a study of cytomegalovirus exposure and HLA in healthy donors (dated by TCRdb to 2015 to 2018). Receptor amplification or capture employed the immunoSEQ multiplex PCR assay. The multiplex PCR relied on a mix of 60 forward primers for TCR Vbeta segments and 13 reverse primers for TCR Jbeta segments. Not all clones reach the TCRdb copy of this immuneACCESS table, which keeps in-frame sequences only. Checked studies attribute under half of the gap to unresolved V genes and leave the rest unexplained. A total of roughly 120,000 clones appear in this sample, about 68% of them only once. The ten largest clones add up to 9.5% of the sample. The sequencing sample was made of PBMCs. The receptors were sampled from a woman in her forties in good health and CMV-seropositive.

V and J are TRBV5-5 and TRBJ2-5, with 10 positions matching TRBD2. This CDR3 spans 15 amino acids. The V segment lost 0 bases and the J segment 3 bases; nucleotides outside the gene matches: 2. Per the germline V gene, CDR1 is SGHKS and CDR2 is YYEKEE (reference sequence). DNA for the CDR3: TGTGCCAGCAGCTTGGTAGGACTAGCGGAAGAGACCCAGTACTTC. The encoded protein is CASSLVGLAEETQYF. The whole variable domain, filled in from reference TRBV5-5 and TRBJ2-5, reads DAGVTQSPTHLIKTRGQQVTLRCSPISGHKSVSWYQQVLGQGPQFIFQYYEKEERGRGNFPDRFSARQFPNYSSELNVNALLLGDSALYLCASSLVGLAEETQYFGPGTRLLVL.

The genes are TRBV11-2 and TRBJ2-3, with D hard to call. Germline assignment: CDR1 SGHAT and CDR2 FQNNGV. V was trimmed by 0 bases and J by 2 bases, leaving 6 bases between them. This CDR3 contains 14 residues. CDR3 nucleotide sequence: TGTGCCAGCAGCTTAGAAGTAGTCACAGATACGCAGTATTTT. Its protein is CASSLEVVTDTQYF.

This clone came up once. The rearrangement uses TRBV18 and TRBJ1-2; D uncertain. The germline V gene encodes CDR1 KGHSH and CDR2 LQKENI. This CDR3 has 16 amino acids. V shed 4 bases and J shed 0 bases, with 15 bases lying between them. CDR3 residues: CASSRGAETTNYGYTF. The DNA for the CDR3 is TGTGCCAGCTCACGGGGAGCGGAGACAACTAACTATGGCTACACCTTC.

The chain joins TRBV10-2 to TRBJ2-6, with D tentatively TRBD1 (5 bases). CDR1 is WSHSY, CDR2 SAAADI, per germline. The CDR3 loop spans 14 amino acids. Trimming removed 7 bases from V and 4 bases from J, with 11 bases in between. CDR3 sequence: CASTQGDGANVLTF. The CDR3 nucleotides read TGCGCCAGCACGCAGGGTGACGGGGCCAACGTCCTGACTTTC.

V usage is TRBV9 and J usage is TRBJ1-1; D not certain. This CDR3 comprises 11 residues. Trimming removed 3 bases at V and 7 bases at J, with 7 bases between. CDR1 and CDR2 (germline): SGDLS, YYNGEE. The CDR3: CASSGAGEAFF. CDR3 nucleotides: TGTGCCAGCAGCGGTGCGGGTGAAGCTTTCTTT.

This clone was detected a few times. The rearrangement uses TRBV2 and TRBJ2-1; tentatively, D is TRBD2 (5 bases). The germline V gene has CDR1 SNHLY and CDR2 FYNNEI. The CDR3 has 13 residues. Deletions cut 7 bases from V and 7 bases from J, with 14 bases between. CDR3 coding DNA: TGTGCCAGCAAAGTGGGAGCGGAAAATGAGCAGTTCTTC. It specifies CASKVGAENEQFF.

This chain connects TRBV7-3 to TRBJ2-3; possible D gene TRBD2, 5 bases. This CDR3 contains 16 residues. The germline CDR1 and CDR2 sequences are SGHTA and FQGTGA. V was cut by 5 bases and J by 0 bases, with 15 bases left in between. CDR3 loop: CASSQGLYPSTDTQYF. The CDR3 DNA reads TGTGCCAGCAGCCAAGGACTCTATCCTAGCACAGATACGCAGTATTTT.

The V and J genes are TRBV7-6 and TRBJ2-1, with TRBD2 identical over 12 bases. Germline CDR1 and CDR2: SGHVS and FNYEAQ. CDR3 size: 18 residues. V was pared by 5 bases and J by 0 bases, with 8 bases of the junction left unmatched. This chain's CDR3 is CASSRRLAGAGSYNEQFF. CDR3 coding DNA: TGTGCCAGCAGCAGGCGACTAGCGGGAGCTGGCTCCTACAATGAGCAGTTCTTC.

V and J are TRBV4-3 and TRBJ2-1; D gene ambiguous. Germline V gene sequence: CDR1 LGHNA, CDR2 YSLEER. V lost 0 bases and J lost 8, with 11 bases in between. The CDR3 length is 14 residues. CDR3 residues: CASSQDYSTHEQFF. The CDR3 DNA is TGCGCCAGCAGCCAAGATTACAGTACCCATGAGCAGTTCTTC.

The chain couples TRBV30 to TRBJ2-7; 8 bases line up with TRBD1. Germline trimming cut 1 base from V and 6 bases from J; bases unmatched to any gene: 5. The CDR3 is 13 residues long. The germline V gene has CDR1 GTSNPN and CDR2 SVGIG (reference sequence). The CDR3 sequence: CAWSGTGMGEQYF. CDR3 sequence (DNA): TGTGCCTGGAGTGGGACAGGGATGGGCGAGCAGTACTTC.

The chain links TRBV19 to TRBJ2-7, with D hard to call. Germline V gene lookup returns CDR1 LNHDA and CDR2 SQIVND (reference sequence). The CDR3 has 13 residues. V was shortened by 5 bases and J by 0 bases, with 8 bases between the two germline ends. The CDR3 sequence: CASSEALSYEQYF. The CDR3 nucleotides read TGTGCCAGTAGTGAGGCTCTCTCCTACGAGCAGTACTTC.

This clone qualifies as medium-sized. The chain uses TRBV6-6 and TRBJ1-2; 9 bases match TRBD1. CDR1 MNHNY and CDR2 SVGAGI come from the germline V gene (reference sequence). This CDR3 is 15 amino acids long. Germline trimming cut 6 bases from V and 4 bases from J; bases unmatched to any gene: 9. CDR3: CASRIMTGGTYGYTF. The DNA of the CDR3 is TGTGCCAGCAGGATAATGACAGGGGGTACCTATGGCTACACCTTC.

The V gene is TRBV5-4, the J gene TRBJ2-3, with D maybe TRBD1 (6 bases). The CDR3 loop spans 16 amino acids. Trimming removed 0 bases from V and 0 bases from J, with 11 bases in between. Germline V gene data show CDR1 as SGHNT and CDR2 as YYREEE (reference sequence). The CDR3 DNA reads TGTGCCAGCAGCTTGGGCCTACAGGGTAGCACAGATACGCAGTATTTT. This gives the protein CASSLGLQGSTDTQYF.

V is TRBV28 and J is TRBJ2-2, with unresolved D. This CDR3 has 13 residues. The germline V gene encodes CDR1 MDHEN and CDR2 SYDVKM. The V gene lost 7 bases and the J gene lost 0 bases, with 6 bases spanning the gap. CDR3 DNA sequence: TGTGCCAGCACCTATACGAACACCGGGGAGCTGTTTTTT. It encodes CASTYTNTGELFF.

The chain has TRBV27 and TRBJ1-2; D perhaps matches TRBD1 (6 bases). The CDR3 has 15 amino acids. Between the trimmed V and J ends, which lost 2 bases and 7 bases, there was a span of 17 bases. Germline values: CDR1 MNHEY, CDR2 SMNVEV (reference sequence). In DNA form, the CDR3 reads TGTGCCAGCAGTTTAAACAGGGTTTTAGGAACTGGCTACACCTTC. Protein product: CASSLNRVLGTGYTF.

The rearrangement uses TRBV18 and TRBJ2-7; 7 bases align to TRBD2. In germline, CDR1 is KGHSH, CDR2 LQKENI. The CDR3 has 14 residues. The J segment lost 3 bases and the V segment lost 3 bases, leaving 5 bases of the junction unmatched. The CDR3 protein is CASSPGGTDYEQYF. In nucleotides, the CDR3 is TGTGCCAGCTCACCCGGGGGGACGGACTACGAGCAGTACTTC.

This clone was picked up a small number of times. The CDR3 coding sequence is TGTGCCAGCAGATTCACAGGGGGCGCGGGTTCACCCCTCCACTTT. Residues: CASRFTGGAGSPLHF. The V call is TRBV25-1, the J call TRBJ1-6; 9 nucleotides match TRBD1. The CDR3 is 15 residues long. Germline CDR1 is MGHDK and CDR2 is SYGVNS. V dropped 6 bases and J dropped 9; count of bases not matched to a gene: 9.

This clone is a singleton in its sample. The gene calls are TRBV11-1 and TRBJ2-5, with D perhaps TRBD2 (5 bases). Germline V lookup: CDR1 SGHAT, CDR2 FQDESV (reference sequence). This CDR3 contains 16 residues. V lost 3 bases and J 2 bases, leaving 16 bases between the germline ends. For the CDR3, the DNA is TGTGCCAGCAGCTTGCTCCCCCTAGAGGGACAAGAGACCCAGTACTTC. This gives the protein CASSLLPLEGQETQYF.

The chain combines TRBV10-1 with TRBJ2-7; 9 bases agree with TRBD1. V lost 7 bases to trimming and J lost 4 bases; unmatched junction nucleotides: 11. The CDR3 runs 15 residues. Germline V gives CDR1 WNHNN, CDR2 SYGVQD (reference sequence). The CDR3 region is CASINQDRGEYEQYF. The CDR3 coding sequence is TGCGCCAGCATAAATCAGGACAGGGGAGAATACGAGCAGTACTTC.

The rearrangement uses TRBV20-1 and TRBJ2-5; weak D call: TRBD1 (6 bases). The V end was cut by 4 bases, the J end by 13 bases, with 16 bases between. The CDR3 covers 11 residues. The germline gives CDR1 DFQATT, CDR2 SNEGSKA (reference sequence). As DNA, the CDR3 is TGCAGTGCTACGCTGGGGGCGACTGGGTACTTC. Its protein product is CSATLGATGYF.